These 7 T cell receptor beta chains originate from one sample sequenced in a study of blood T cell repertoires in COVID-19. Data came from immunoSEQ multiplex PCR; TCRdb stores just in-frame clones and leaves some out. The table lists more than 300,000 clones, 88% of them singletons. Sequencing was performed on PBMCs or T cells enriched from blood (not recorded which). The origin of the receptors is a woman between 18 and 29 years old who had recovered from COVID-19.

This clone was seen a single time. The rearrangement joins TRBV6-2 or TRBV6-3 to TRBJ1-1; D is unresolved. CDR3 length equals 12 residues. Germline CDR1 is MNHEY and CDR2 is SVGEGT. V lost 2 bases and J lost 2, with 3 bases in between. The CDR3 sequence: CASSYSNTEAFF. The CDR3 DNA reads TGTGCCAGCAGTTACAGCAACACTGAAGCTTTCTTT.

V is TRBV5-4 and J is TRBJ2-2; TRBD2 matches at 12 bases. The CDR3 spans 14 residues. Trimming took 8 bases from V and 8 from J; bases not matched to a gene: 7. CDR1 and CDR2 (germline): SGHNT, YYREEE (reference sequence). DNA of the CDR3: TGTGCCAGTAAAACTAGCGGGGGGAAGGGGGAGCTGTTTTTT. Its protein is CASKTSGGKGELFF.

The V call is TRBV28, the J call TRBJ1-1; D gene uncertain. CDR1 MDHEN and CDR2 SYDVKM come from the germline V gene. V was cut by 8 bases and J by 4 bases, with 14 bases left in between. The CDR3 sequence is 13 residues long. The chain's CDR3 is CASADLTITEAFF. In DNA, the CDR3 is TGTGCCAGCGCTGACCTAACTATCACTGAAGCTTTCTTT.

V and J are TRBV6-4 and TRBJ1-1, with a tentative D call TRBD1 (6 bases). The CDR3 runs 18 residues. Germline V lookup: CDR1 MRHNA, CDR2 SNTAGT. V lost 6 bases, J lost 0 bases, and 23 bases lay in between. CDR3 loop: CASRSSGVLPLMNTEAFF. CDR3 nucleotides: TGTGCCAGCAGGTCCTCAGGGGTGCTCCCTCTCATGAACACTGAAGCTTTCTTT.

CDR3 sequence (DNA): TGTGCCAGCAGTGAATGGGCCGGGACAGTCCAAGAGACCCAGTACTTC. Translating gives CASSEWAGTVQETQYF. The gene calls are TRBV6-1 and TRBJ2-5, with 7 bases identical to TRBD1. The CDR3 is made up of 16 amino acids. After removal of 2 bases from V and 1 base from J, the junction contained 7 bases not matched to a gene. CDR1 and CDR2 from the germline V gene are MNHNS and SASEGT.

The chain recombines TRBV5-1 with TRBJ1-2, with 10 bases fitting TRBD1. J was trimmed by 6 bases and V by 1 base; bases with no gene match: 12. CDR1 and CDR2 (germline): SGHRS, YFSETQ. The CDR3 totals 17 residues. The CDR3 sequence is CASSLSPATTGGHGYTF. The CDR3 DNA follows: TGCGCCAGCAGCTTGTCCCCGGCCACGACAGGGGGCCATGGCTACACCTTC.

The rearrangement uses TRBV10-3 and TRBJ2-4; 9 nucleotides line up with TRBD1. The CDR3 sequence is 14 residues long. The J segment lost 7 bases and the V segment lost 2 bases, leaving 3 bases of the junction unmatched. The V gene's germline CDR1 is ENHRY and CDR2 SYGVKD. CDR3 nucleotides: TGTGCCATCAGTGAGGGACAGGGGATCAACATTCAGTACTTC. Protein sequence: CAISEGQGINIQYF.